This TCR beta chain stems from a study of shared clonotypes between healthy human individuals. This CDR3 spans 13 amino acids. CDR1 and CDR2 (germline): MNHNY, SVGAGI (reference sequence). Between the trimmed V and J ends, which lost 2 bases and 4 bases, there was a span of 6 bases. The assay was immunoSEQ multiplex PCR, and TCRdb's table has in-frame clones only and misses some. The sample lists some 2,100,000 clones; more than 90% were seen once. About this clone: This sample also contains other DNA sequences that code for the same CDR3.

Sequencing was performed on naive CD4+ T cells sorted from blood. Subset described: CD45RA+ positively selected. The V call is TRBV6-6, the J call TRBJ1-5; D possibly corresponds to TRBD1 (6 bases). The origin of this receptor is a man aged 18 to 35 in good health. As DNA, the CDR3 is TGTGCCAGCAGTTACGGACAGAATCAGCCCCAGCATTTT. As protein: CASSYGQNQPQHF.